A selection of T cell receptor beta chains follows, all from one sample in a study of prognosis after radiotherapy for stage I lung cancer. TCRdb passed the multiplex PCR reads through MiXCR, listing each CDR3 protein once. The data show around 13,000 distinct CDR3 sequences, with less than 55% seen just once and approximately 40% held by the top ten. The input for sequencing was PBMCs, taken before or after stereotactic body radiation therapy (not recorded which). The receptor source for this set is a donor of 50 years or more with non-small cell lung cancer. Both conserved end residues are part of each CDR3. D genes are given only for firm matches. Where a row states a size, it is once, few, many or the class of an expanded clone; other rows omit it.

length	J	V	D	size	DNA	CDR3
14	TRBJ2-3	TRBV30	TRBD2	many	TGTGCCTGGAGTACCCACGGGGGGGCAGATACGCAGTATTTT	CAWSTHGGADTQYF
15	TRBJ1-2	TRBV6-2/TRBV6-3	NA	NA	TGTGCCAGCGGGAGGACTGGGGAGGCTAACTATGGCTACACCTTC	CASGRTGEANYGYTF
15	TRBJ2-3	TRBV20-1	NA	NA	TGCAGTGCTCCAAGCCTAGCTCGGGGCACAGATACGCAGTATTTT	CSAPSLARGTDTQYF
14	TRBJ2-5	TRBV28	TRBD2	NA	TGTGCCAGCATTTTATTTCGGGGAGGGGAGACCCAGTATTTC	CASILFRGGETQYF
13	TRBJ2-1	TRBV7-9	NA	NA	TGTGCCAGCAGCTGGGAGAGTTCGGGGGAGCAGTTCTTC	CASSWESSGEQFF
10	TRBJ1-3	TRBV7-9	NA	many	TGTGCCAGCGGGGAAAACACCATATATTTT	CASGENTIYF
13	TRBJ1-1	TRBV7-9	NA	many	TGTGCCAGCAGCTTAAGGGGGAGCACTGAAGCTTTCTTT	CASSLRGSTEAFF
15	TRBJ2-3	TRBV7-6	NA	NA	TGTGCCAGCAGCCCCCGACAGGCTAGCACAGATACGCAGTATTTT	CASSPRQASTDTQYF
15	TRBJ2-3	TRBV4-3	TRBD2	few	TGCGCCAGCAGCCAAGAGGTCGGGGGGGCAGATACGCAGTATTTT	CASSQEVGGADTQYF
14	TRBJ1-2	TRBV24-1	TRBD1	few	TGTGCCACCAGCCGCCGGGACAGGGTCTATGGCTACACCTTC	CATSRRDRVYGYTF
17	TRBJ2-2	TRBV2	TRBD2	many	TGTGCCAGCAGTGAAGTTTTAACTAGCGCGAACACCGGGGAGCTGTTTTTT	CASSEVLTSANTGELFF
17	TRBJ2-3	TRBV11-2	NA	many	TGTGCCAGCAGCGCCCGTAGGACCCTTTCATACACAGATACGCAGTATTTT	CASSARRTLSYTDTQYF
14	TRBJ1-3	TRBV3-1	TRBD1	once	TGTGCCAGCAGCTACGGACAGGGAGGTAACACCATATATTTT	CASSYGQGGNTIYF
13	TRBJ1-2	TRBV10-2	NA	many	TGCGCCAGCAGTGAGTATGCGGGCTATGGCTACACCTTC	CASSEYAGYGYTF
15	TRBJ2-7	TRBV24-1	NA	NA	TGTGCCTCCGCCCTAGCGCGGAGAAGATTGCGCGAGCAGTACTTC	CASALARRRLREQYF
14	TRBJ2-7	TRBV4-3	TRBD1	many	TGCGCCAGCAGCCAAGCGACAGGGGCCTACGAGCAGTACTTC	CASSQATGAYEQYF
12	TRBJ1-1	TRBV5-1	NA	NA	TGCGCCAGCAGCGCAGACAGTTCTGAAGCTTTCTTT	CASSADSSEAFF
13	TRBJ1-2	TRBV12-3/TRBV12-4	NA	NA	TGTGCCAGCAGTTGGGACTGTTTCTATGTCTACACCTTC	CASSWDCFYVYTF
15	TRBJ1-5	TRBV4-2	TRBD1	many	TGTGCCAGCAGCCTTGACAGGGGTAGCAATCAGCCCCAGCATTTT	CASSLDRGSNQPQHF
14	TRBJ2-3	TRBV7-2	NA	NA	TGTGCCAGCAGCGCCTCCGTCCCCACAGATACGCAGTATTTT	CASSASVPTDTQYF
14	TRBJ1-3	TRBV7-8	NA	once	TGTGCCAGCAGCTTACGACAGTCCCAAAACACCATATATTTT	CASSLRQSQNTIYF
13	TRBJ1-1	TRBV20-1	TRBD1	many	TGCAGTGCCCCCGGGACAGGGAACGTCGAAGCTTTCTTT	CSAPGTGNVEAFF
14	TRBJ2-7	TRBV12-3/TRBV12-4	NA	medium-sized	TGTGCCAGCAGTTTTGATGAGATTAACGACGAGCAGTACTTC	CASSFDEINDEQYF
13	TRBJ2-2	TRBV28	NA	NA	TGTGTCAGTCAAATAACCGGGGAGCTGTTTTTATTTTTT	CVSQITGELFLFF
15	TRBJ1-1	TRBV30	NA	NA	TGTGCCTGGTACCGGGTTGTTCCCCAGGGGACTGAAGCTTTCTTT	CAWYRVVPQGTEAFF
13	TRBJ1-6	TRBV20-1	NA	medium-sized	TGCAGTGCTTTGAAAAACTTTAATTCACCCCTCCACTTT	CSALKNFNSPLHF
15	TRBJ2-7	TRBV7-9	TRBD1	many	TGTGCCAGCAGCTTCGGGGACAGGGAATACAGCGAGCAGTACTTC	CASSFGDREYSEQYF
16	TRBJ2-2	TRBV4-2	TRBD2	many	TGTGCCAGCAGCTCACAATCTAGCGGGAATACCGGGGAGCTGTTTTTT	CASSSQSSGNTGELFF
13	TRBJ2-7	TRBV7-9	NA	NA	TGTGCCAGCATCTCTACAGGTAAGGGCGAGCAGTACTTC	CASISTGKGEQYF
11	TRBJ2-7	TRBV14	NA	many	TGTGCCAGCAGCCAGTCCTACGAGCAGTACTTC	CASSQSYEQYF
12	TRBJ1-1	TRBV30	NA	many	TGTGCCTGGAGTGTGTCCGGGAAAGAAGCTTTCTTT	CAWSVSGKEAFF
13	TRBJ1-1	TRBV6-1	NA	once	TGTGCCAGCAGAGGGGACTTAAACACTGAAGCTTTCTTT	CASRGDLNTEAFF
18	TRBJ1-3	TRBV12-3/TRBV12-4	TRBD1	many	TGTGCCAGCAGGGAGTGGGGGTCGGGACAGGGCTCTGGAAACACCATATATTTT	CASREWGSGQGSGNTIYF
14	TRBJ1-5	TRBV9	NA	many	TGTGCCAGCAGCGTAGGTGGCCTAAATCAGCCCCAGCATTTT	CASSVGGLNQPQHF
12	TRBJ2-3	TRBV20-1	NA	many	TGCAGTGCTGTAGACGCACGGGATACGCAGTATTTT	CSAVDARDTQYF
16	TRBJ2-1	TRBV6-2/TRBV6-3	NA	NA	TGTGCCAGCAGTGAATACCAGGGAAGCGCAGGCGATGAGCAGTTCTTC	CASSEYQGSAGDEQFF
12	TRBJ2-7	TRBV28	NA	few	TGTGCAAGAGCGTCCTTGAGATACGAGCAGTACTTC	CARASLRYEQYF
13	TRBJ2-3	TRBV28	TRBD2	medium-sized	TGTGCCAGCAGCGGGAGGCGAGGAGATACGCAGTATTTT	CASSGRRGDTQYF
13	TRBJ1-2	TRBV4-1	TRBD1	many	TGCGCCAGCAGCCCCGACAGGGGACGTGGCTACACCTTC	CASSPDRGRGYTF
14	TRBJ2-5	TRBV7-6	NA	many	TGTGCCAGCAGCCCCCCCGGGGGACAAGAGACCCAGTACTTC	CASSPPGGQETQYF
15	TRBJ2-6	TRBV6-9	NA	NA	TGTGCCAGCAGTTATCGGGGGTCTGGGGCCAACGTCCTGACTTTC	CASSYRGSGANVLTF
13	TRBJ1-1	TRBV24-1	NA	many	TGTGCCACCAGTGATTCGGGGGACACTGAAGCTTTCTTT	CATSDSGDTEAFF
17	TRBJ1-5	TRBV28	NA	NA	TGTGCCAGCAGTTCGCCCCGCAGTGGATATAGCAATCAGCCTCAGCATTTT	CASSSPRSGYSNQPQHF
14	TRBJ2-7	TRBV28	NA	NA	TGTGCCAGCAGGCCCCAGACCCCGGGTAGCGAGCAGTACTTC	CASRPQTPGSEQYF
14	TRBJ2-3	TRBV28	NA	few	TGTGCCAGCAGTTTCCTCCAGGGCACAGATACGCAGTATTTT	CASSFLQGTDTQYF
13	TRBJ2-1	TRBV30	TRBD2	NA	TGTGCCTGGAGTACTCCCGGACTAGCGCGTGAGTTCTTC	CAWSTPGLAREFF